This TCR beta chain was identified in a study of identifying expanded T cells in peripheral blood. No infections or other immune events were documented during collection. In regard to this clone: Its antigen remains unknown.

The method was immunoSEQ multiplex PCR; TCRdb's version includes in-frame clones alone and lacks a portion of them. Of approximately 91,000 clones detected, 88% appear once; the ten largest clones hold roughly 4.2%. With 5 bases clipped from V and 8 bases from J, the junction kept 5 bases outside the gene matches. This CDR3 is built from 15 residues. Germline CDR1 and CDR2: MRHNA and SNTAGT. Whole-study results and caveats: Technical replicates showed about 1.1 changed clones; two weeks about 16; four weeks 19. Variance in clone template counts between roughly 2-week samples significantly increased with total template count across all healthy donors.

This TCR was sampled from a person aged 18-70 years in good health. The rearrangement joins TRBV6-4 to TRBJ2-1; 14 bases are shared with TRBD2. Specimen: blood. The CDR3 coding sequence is TGTGCCAGCAGTTTGACTAGCGGGGGGGCCCATGAGCAGTTCTTC. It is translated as CASSLTSGGAHEQFF.